This T cell receptor beta chain was captured by sequencing in a study of CXCR3-negative and CXCR3-positive naive CD8 T cells. General observations from the study: Both naive subsets, CXCR3-negative and CXCR3-positive, displayed similar TRBV-TRBJ usage, unlike memory cells. Naive cells with CXCR3 showed TRB CDR3s that were more hydrophobic than those in CXCR3-negative naive cells. With CXCR3 expression partially decreased after cryopreservation, most assays relied on fresh PBMCs.

Libraries of TRB cDNA were made by 5' RACE and carried UMIs. For each CDR3 protein, TCRdb gives one entry from its re-call of the 5' RACE reads, without DNA. The sample data list some 50,000 distinct CDR3 sequences. Germline CDR1 is SNHLY and CDR2 is FYNNEI. The CDR3 runs to 17 residues. Note on this clonotype: Its antigen is currently unknown.

A CD45RO-CCR7+CD27+CD95- profile was what naive CD8+ T cells displayed. The TCR sequence derives from a human donor in good health. Some clones in this sample may be carry-over from other donors' samples. The chain combines TRBV2 with TRBJ2-3; TCRdb indicates TRBD1, and absent DNA this call remains unverified. Sequenced input: naive CXCR3- CD8+ T cells from blood. Regarding subset: CD45RO-CCR7+CD27+CD95- naive CD8+ T cells lacking CXCR3 (TNR3-). The CDR3 region is CASRAIRDRERGDTQYF.